This T cell receptor beta chain was captured by sequencing in a study of identical twins. Note on this clonotype: Its matching antigen is unknown. A much larger clone differs by one base, so this may be a read error.

V gave up 6 bases and J gave up 6 bases; unmatched junction bases: 4. CDR1 and CDR2 from the germline V gene are KGHDR and SFDVKD. The CDR3 totals 13 residues. A universal primer site came from template switching; cDNA carried unique molecular identifiers. TCRdb re-derived calls from the 5' RACE reads in MiXCR, one entry per CDR3 protein. The profile shows 1.5 million to 2 million distinct CDR3 sequences, less than 40% of them singletons. Study-level points and caveats: Invariant T cells like MAIT and iNKT could partly confound the zero-insertion analyses. Twin pairs' shared out-of-frame alpha sequences were enriched in low generation probability.

The sample taken for sequencing was cord blood. The V and J genes are TRBV24-1 and TRBJ2-1; 7 bases align to TRBD1. The receptor comes from a newborn girl in good health. The DNA for the CDR3 is TGTGCCACCAGTTATCCAGGGGGCAATGAGCAGTTCTTC. Its protein product is CATSYPGGNEQFF.